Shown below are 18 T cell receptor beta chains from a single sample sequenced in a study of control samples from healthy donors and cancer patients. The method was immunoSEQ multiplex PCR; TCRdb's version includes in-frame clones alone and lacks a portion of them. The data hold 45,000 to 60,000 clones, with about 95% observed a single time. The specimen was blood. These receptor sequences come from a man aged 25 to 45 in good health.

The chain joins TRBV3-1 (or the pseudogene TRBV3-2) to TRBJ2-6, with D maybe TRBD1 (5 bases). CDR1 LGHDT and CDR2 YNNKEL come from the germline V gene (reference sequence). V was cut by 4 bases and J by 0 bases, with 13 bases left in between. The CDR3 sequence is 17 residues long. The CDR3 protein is CASSPRQSLSGANVLTF. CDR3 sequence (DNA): TGTGCCAGCAGCCCCAGACAGAGCCTCTCTGGGGCCAACGTCCTGACTTTC.

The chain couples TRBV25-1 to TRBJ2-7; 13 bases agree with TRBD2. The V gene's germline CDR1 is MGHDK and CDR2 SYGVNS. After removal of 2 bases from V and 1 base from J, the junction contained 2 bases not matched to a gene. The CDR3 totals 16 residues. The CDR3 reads CASSERTSGRSYEQYF. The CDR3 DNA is TGTGCCAGCAGTGAAAGGACTAGCGGGAGATCCTACGAGCAGTACTTC.

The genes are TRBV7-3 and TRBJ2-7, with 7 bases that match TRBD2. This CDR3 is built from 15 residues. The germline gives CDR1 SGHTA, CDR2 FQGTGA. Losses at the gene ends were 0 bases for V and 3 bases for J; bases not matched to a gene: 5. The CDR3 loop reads CASSLTAGTDYEQYF. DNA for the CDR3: TGTGCCAGCAGCTTAACAGCGGGGACCGACTACGAGCAGTACTTC.

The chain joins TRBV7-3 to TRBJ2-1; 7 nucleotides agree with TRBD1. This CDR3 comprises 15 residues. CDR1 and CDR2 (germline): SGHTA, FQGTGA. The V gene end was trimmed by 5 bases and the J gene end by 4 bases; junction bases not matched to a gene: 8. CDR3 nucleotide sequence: TGTGCCAGCAGCATCACTGGGGACAGTTACAATGAGCAGTTCTTC. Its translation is CASSITGDSYNEQFF.

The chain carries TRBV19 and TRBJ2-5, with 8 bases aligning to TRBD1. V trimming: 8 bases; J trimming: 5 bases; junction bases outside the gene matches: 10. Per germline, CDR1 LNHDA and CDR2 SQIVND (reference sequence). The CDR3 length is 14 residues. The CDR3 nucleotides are TGTGCCAGTCGAGACAGGGGCAGAGGGGAGACCCAGTACTTC. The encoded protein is CASRDRGRGETQYF.

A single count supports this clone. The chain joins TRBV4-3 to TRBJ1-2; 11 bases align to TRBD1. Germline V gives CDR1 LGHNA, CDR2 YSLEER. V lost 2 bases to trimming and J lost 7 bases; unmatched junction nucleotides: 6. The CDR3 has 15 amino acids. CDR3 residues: CASSQSGTGGRGYTF. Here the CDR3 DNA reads TGCGCCAGCAGCCAATCCGGGACAGGGGGTCGTGGCTACACCTTC.

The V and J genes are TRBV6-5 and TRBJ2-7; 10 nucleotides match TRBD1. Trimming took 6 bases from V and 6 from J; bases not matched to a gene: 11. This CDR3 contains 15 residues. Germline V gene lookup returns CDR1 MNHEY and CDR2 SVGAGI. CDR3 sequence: CASRQTGTGEGEQYF. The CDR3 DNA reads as TGTGCCAGCAGGCAAACCGGGACAGGGGAGGGCGAGCAGTACTTC.

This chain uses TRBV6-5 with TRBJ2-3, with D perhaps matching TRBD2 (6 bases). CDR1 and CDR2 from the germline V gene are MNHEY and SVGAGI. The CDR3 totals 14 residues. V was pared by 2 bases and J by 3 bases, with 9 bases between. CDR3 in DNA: TGTGCCAGCAGTTACACGGGGAGGACAGATACGCAGTATTTT. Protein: CASSYTGRTDTQYF.

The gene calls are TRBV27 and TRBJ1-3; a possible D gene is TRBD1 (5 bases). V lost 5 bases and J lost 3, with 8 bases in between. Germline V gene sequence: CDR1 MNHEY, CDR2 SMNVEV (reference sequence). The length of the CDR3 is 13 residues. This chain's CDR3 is CASSPQVGNTIYF. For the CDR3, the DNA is TGTGCCAGCAGTCCACAGGTTGGAAACACCATATATTTT.

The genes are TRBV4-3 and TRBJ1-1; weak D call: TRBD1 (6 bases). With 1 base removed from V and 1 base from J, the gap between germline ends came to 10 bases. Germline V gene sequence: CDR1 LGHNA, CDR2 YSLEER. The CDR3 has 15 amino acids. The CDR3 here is CASSQGTGWNTEAFF. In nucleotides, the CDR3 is TGCGCCAGCAGCCAAGGAACAGGGTGGAACACTGAAGCTTTCTTT.

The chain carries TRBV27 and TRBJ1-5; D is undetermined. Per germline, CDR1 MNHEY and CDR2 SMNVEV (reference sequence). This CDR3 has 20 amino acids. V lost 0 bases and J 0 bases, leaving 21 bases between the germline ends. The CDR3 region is CASSLSGFGLLRYSNQPQHF. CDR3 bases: TGTGCCAGCAGTTTATCGGGGTTTGGGCTTCTACGCTATAGCAATCAGCCCCAGCATTTT.

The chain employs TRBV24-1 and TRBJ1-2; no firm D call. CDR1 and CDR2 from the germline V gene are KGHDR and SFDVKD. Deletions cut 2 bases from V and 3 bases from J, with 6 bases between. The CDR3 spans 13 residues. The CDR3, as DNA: TGTGCCACCAGTGATTCTGACTACTATGGCTACACCTTC. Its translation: CATSDSDYYGYTF.

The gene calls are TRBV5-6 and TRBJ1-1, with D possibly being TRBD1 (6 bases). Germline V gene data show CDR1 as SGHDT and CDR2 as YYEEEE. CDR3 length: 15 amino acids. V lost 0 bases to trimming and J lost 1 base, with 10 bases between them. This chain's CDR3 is CASSLVGRGNTEAFF. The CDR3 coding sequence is TGTGCCAGCAGCTTGGTTGGCAGGGGGAACACTGAAGCTTTCTTT.

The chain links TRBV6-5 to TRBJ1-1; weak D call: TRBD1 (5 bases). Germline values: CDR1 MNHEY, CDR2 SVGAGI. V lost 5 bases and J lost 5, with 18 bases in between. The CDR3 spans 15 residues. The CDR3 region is CASSIYPGTPTEAFF. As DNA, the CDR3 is TGTGCCAGCAGTATCTACCCCGGGACTCCGACTGAAGCTTTCTTT.

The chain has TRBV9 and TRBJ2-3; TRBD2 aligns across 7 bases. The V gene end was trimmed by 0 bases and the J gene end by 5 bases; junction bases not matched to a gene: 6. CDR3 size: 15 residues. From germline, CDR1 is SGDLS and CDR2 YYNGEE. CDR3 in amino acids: CASSVGGGPRDTQYF. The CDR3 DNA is TGTGCCAGCAGCGTAGGGGGAGGGCCGCGAGATACGCAGTATTTT.

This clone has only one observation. The chain's CDR3 is CASSWGRDTEAFF. DNA for the CDR3: TGTGCCAGCAGCTGGGGGAGGGACACTGAAGCTTTCTTT. This chain connects TRBV5-4 to TRBJ1-1, with D perhaps matching TRBD1 (5 bases). V lost 3 bases, J lost 3 bases, and 9 bases lay in between. CDR3 length equals 13 residues. Germline V gene lookup returns CDR1 SGHNT and CDR2 YYREEE (reference sequence).

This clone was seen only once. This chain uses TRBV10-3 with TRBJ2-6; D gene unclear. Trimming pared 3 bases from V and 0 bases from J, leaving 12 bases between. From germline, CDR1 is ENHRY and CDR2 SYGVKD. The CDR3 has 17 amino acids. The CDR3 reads CAISDSTRSSGANVLTF. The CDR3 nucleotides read TGTGCCATCAGTGATTCTACCAGATCCTCTGGGGCCAACGTCCTGACTTTC.

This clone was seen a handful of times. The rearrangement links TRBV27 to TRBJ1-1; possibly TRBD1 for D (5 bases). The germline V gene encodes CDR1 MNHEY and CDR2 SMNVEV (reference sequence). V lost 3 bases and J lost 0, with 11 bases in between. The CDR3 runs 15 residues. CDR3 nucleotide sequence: TGTGCCAGCAGTTTTGACAGAATAATGAACACTGAAGCTTTCTTT. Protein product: CASSFDRIMNTEAFF.